These 26 T cell receptor beta chains came from one sample sequenced in a study of T cell responses to AZD1222 COVID-19 vaccine. TCRdb keeps only in-frame clones here, not all; method: immunoSEQ multiplex PCR. This sample has under 300,000 clones, with more than 85% found just once. Material: peripheral blood, obtained on day 0 of AZD1222 vaccination. These receptors all come from an adult in good health.

The CDR3 DNA follows: TGTGCCAGCAGTTTTCCTGGACTCAGCTCCTACGAGCAGTACTTC. This gives the protein CASSFPGLSSYEQYF. The V and J genes are TRBV28 and TRBJ2-7, with D possibly matching TRBD2 (5 bases). The CDR3 runs 15 residues. The V end lost 3 bases, the J end lost 0 bases, and 12 bases lay between the germline ends. Germline lookup yields CDR1 MDHEN and CDR2 SYDVKM.

This clone was counted only a few times. V usage is TRBV7-9 and J usage is TRBJ1-2, with 7 bases identical to TRBD1. The junction had 2 bases not matched to a gene; V was cut back by 1 base and J by 0 bases. The CDR3 is 15 residues long. Per germline, CDR1 SEHNR and CDR2 FQNEAQ (reference sequence). CDR3 sequence (DNA): TGTGCCAGCAGCTTAGGACAGGGCTCTAACTATGGCTACACCTTC. It is translated as CASSLGQGSNYGYTF.

The chain has TRBV2 and TRBJ2-1; TRBD1 aligns across 7 bases. Per the germline V gene, CDR1 is SNHLY and CDR2 is FYNNEI. Trimming at V came to 10 bases and at J to 2 bases, leaving 5 bases not matched to a gene. This CDR3 region has 13 residues. The CDR3 nucleotides are TGTGCCACCACAGGGGCCCCCTACAATGAGCAGTTCTTC. It yields the protein CATTGAPYNEQFF.

The CDR3 protein is CASSTIFGSYNEQFF. The CDR3 DNA follows: TGTGCCAGCAGTACTATTTTTGGCTCCTACAATGAGCAGTTCTTC. The rearrangement links TRBV6-2 or TRBV6-3 to TRBJ2-1; unclear D gene. V was shortened by 5 bases and J by 0 bases, with 11 bases between the two germline ends. Germline V gene data show CDR1 as MNHEY and CDR2 as SVGEGT. This CDR3 contains 15 residues.

The genes are TRBV3-1 (or the pseudogene TRBV3-2) and TRBJ1-6; D not resolved. The CDR3 totals 14 residues. The germline V gene has CDR1 LGHDT and CDR2 YNNKEL (reference sequence). V was pared by 7 bases and J by 5 bases, with 12 bases between. The CDR3 sequence is CASTPASNNSPLHF. The CDR3 DNA reads as TGTGCCAGCACCCCCGCCTCAAATAATTCACCCCTCCACTTT.

The rearrangement uses TRBV7-8 and TRBJ2-5; either TRBD1 or TRBD2 may fit D (5 bases each). V lost 8 bases and J lost 4, with 17 bases in between. This CDR3 spans 14 amino acids. Germline V gene data show CDR1 as SGHVS and CDR2 as FQNEAQ. CDR3 protein: CASLAGTGRETQYF. CDR3 bases: TGTGCCAGCCTGGCAGGAACGGGACGAGAGACCCAGTACTTC.

The count of this clone is one. The gene calls are TRBV28 and TRBJ2-7; 7 bases agree with TRBD1. CDR3 length: 14 residues. The germline gives CDR1 MDHEN, CDR2 SYDVKM. The V segment lost 5 bases and the J segment 2 bases; nucleotides outside the gene matches: 6. The CDR3 reads CASSPPTGTYEQYF. Here the CDR3 DNA reads TGTGCCAGCAGTCCCCCGACAGGGACCTACGAGCAGTACTTC.

The chain joins TRBV5-1 to TRBJ2-7, with D unclear. V lost 0 bases and J lost 3, with 7 bases in between. The CDR3 is 13 residues long. CDR1 is SGHRS and CDR2 is YFSETQ in the germline V gene. This CDR3 is CASSLGQRYEQYF. The DNA for the CDR3 is TGCGCCAGCAGCTTGGGGCAGCGCTACGAGCAGTACTTC.

The V gene is TRBV9, the J gene TRBJ2-1; no firm D call. Trimming removed 3 bases at V and 0 bases at J, with 10 bases between. This CDR3 spans 15 amino acids. Germline loops: CDR1 SGDLS, CDR2 YYNGEE. CDR3 sequence: CASSALQNSYNEQFF. The CDR3 DNA is TGTGCCAGCAGCGCCTTACAGAACTCCTACAATGAGCAGTTCTTC.

This clone appeared once. The chain employs TRBV28 and TRBJ1-3; unclear D gene. The V end lost 7 bases, the J end lost 4 bases, and 8 bases lay between the germline ends. The CDR3 consists of 12 residues. Looked up from germline, CDR1 is MDHEN and CDR2 is SYDVKM. The CDR3, as DNA: TGTGCCAGCACCATTAGCGGAAACACCATATATTTT. It specifies CASTISGNTIYF.

In its sample, this clone was seen once. The V and J genes are TRBV5-1 and TRBJ2-7; tentatively, D is TRBD1 (6 bases). The V gene's germline CDR1 is SGHRS and CDR2 YFSETQ. This CDR3 contains 14 residues. Trimming pared 5 bases from V and 5 bases from J, leaving 17 bases between. CDR3 amino acids: CASSWGTSRDEQYF. DNA of the CDR3: TGCGCCAGCAGTTGGGGGACAAGTCGCGACGAGCAGTACTTC.

The chain combines TRBV7-2 with TRBJ2-7; a weak D match, TRBD2 (5 bases). V lost 2 bases and J lost 2, with 10 bases in between. Looked up from germline, CDR1 is SGHTA and CDR2 is FQGNSA. The CDR3 runs to 14 residues. CDR3: CASSLPLLAYEQYF. The DNA for the CDR3 is TGTGCCAGCAGCTTACCACTACTAGCCTACGAGCAGTACTTC. Full variable domain (outside the CDR3, taken from reference TRBV7-2 and TRBJ2-7): GAGVSQSPSNKVTEKGKDVELRCDPISGHTALYWYRQSLGQGLEFLIYFQGNSAPDKSGLPSDRFSAERTGGSVSTLTIQRTQQEDSAVYLCASSLPLLAYEQYFGPGTRLTVT.

The chain uses TRBV21-1 and TRBJ1-5. TRBV21-1 is designated a pseudogene. The CDR3 covers 15 residues. The CDR3 DNA reads TGTGCCAGCAGCAAAGGCTACGGACGCAATCAGCCCCAGCATTTT. Its protein is CASSKGYGRNQPQHF.

This clone appeared a single time. This rearrangement joins TRBV7-8 to TRBJ1-5, with no clear D. The CDR3 runs 13 residues. V lost 2 bases to trimming and J lost 7 bases, with 9 bases between them. The V gene's germline CDR1 is SGHVS and CDR2 FQNEAQ. This chain's CDR3 is CASSLSGGQPQHF. In nucleotides, the CDR3 is TGTGCCAGCAGCTTATCGGGTGGCCAGCCCCAGCATTTT.

The V call is TRBV5-1, the J call TRBJ1-1; D unclear. The germline V gene has CDR1 SGHRS and CDR2 YFSETQ. The CDR3 has 13 amino acids. V was cut by 0 bases and J by 8 bases, with 11 bases left in between. This CDR3 is CASSLAARSEAFF. In nucleotides, the CDR3 is TGCGCCAGCAGCTTGGCGGCCAGGTCGGAAGCTTTCTTT.

V gene TRBV28 combines with J gene TRBJ2-7; TRBD2 might be the D (5 bases). Germline CDR1 is MDHEN and CDR2 is SYDVKM. V gave up 3 bases and J gave up 3 bases, with 12 bases separating them. The CDR3 is made up of 14 amino acids. In DNA form, the CDR3 reads TGTGCCAGCAGTTTGCCGGCTAGCAACTACGAGCAGTACTTC. It translates to CASSLPASNYEQYF.

The chain employs TRBV3-1 (or the pseudogene TRBV3-2) and TRBJ1-1; TRBD1 aligns across 10 bases. The CDR3 length is 15 residues. The germline gives CDR1 LGHDT, CDR2 YNNKEL (reference sequence). Trimming took 6 bases from V and 4 from J; bases not matched to a gene: 8. Here the CDR3 reads CASRKGQGEVTEAFF. For the CDR3, the DNA is TGTGCCAGCAGGAAAGGACAGGGGGAGGTCACTGAAGCTTTCTTT.

This clone appeared a few times. The chain recombines TRBV10-3 with TRBJ1-6, with 7 bases lining up with TRBD1. This CDR3 region has 14 residues. CDR1 ENHRY and CDR2 SYGVKD come from the germline V gene. V gave up 3 bases and J gave up 10 bases; unmatched junction bases: 6. Here the CDR3 DNA reads TGTGCCATCAGTGACTCGGACAGGCTCTCACCCCTCCACTTT. Translating gives CAISDSDRLSPLHF.

The rearrangement joins TRBV7-3 to TRBJ2-1, with TRBD2 identical over 10 bases. J was trimmed by 8 bases and V by 3 bases; bases with no gene match: 7. The CDR3 runs 15 residues. Germline CDR1 and CDR2: SGHTA and FQGTGA. The CDR3 sequence is CASSLGLAGVHEQFF. The CDR3 bases are TGTGCCAGCAGCTTGGGTCTAGCGGGAGTCCATGAGCAGTTCTTC.

The genes are TRBV5-1 and TRBJ1-1, with D hard to call. The CDR3 has 13 amino acids. Per the germline V gene, CDR1 is SGHRS and CDR2 is YFSETQ. Trimming removed 0 bases from V and 6 bases from J, with 9 bases in between. As DNA, the CDR3 is TGCGCCAGCAGCTTGGGTGGGGAGGCTGAAGCTTTCTTT. Its translation is CASSLGGEAEAFF.

With regard to this clone: The sample has other DNA sequences that encode this CDR3 too. This chain joins TRBV2 and TRBJ1-2; no reliable D call. V gave up 1 base and J gave up 4 bases, with 4 bases separating them. The CDR3 is made up of 12 amino acids. Germline CDR1 reads SNHLY; CDR2 reads FYNNEI. CDR3 region: CASSEGGYGYTF. The DNA for the CDR3 is TGTGCCAGCAGTGAAGGAGGCTATGGCTACACCTTC. Full variable domain (outside the CDR3, taken from reference TRBV2 and TRBJ1-2): EPEVTQTPSHQVTQMGQEVILRCVPISNHLYFYWYRQILGQKVEFLVSFYNNEISEKSEIFDDQFSVERPDGSNFTLKIRSTKLEDSAMYFCASSEGGYGYTFGSGTRLTVV.

This clone was detected only a few times. V is TRBV28 and J is TRBJ1-1; D is uncertain. This CDR3 contains 14 residues. Germline V gene lookup returns CDR1 MDHEN and CDR2 SYDVKM. V was trimmed by 4 bases and J by 4 bases, leaving 13 bases between them. As DNA, the CDR3 is TGTGCCAGCAGTTCGCCCAGAGAAGGCACTGAAGCTTTCTTT. This translates into CASSSPREGTEAFF.

In its sample, this clone was seen once. This CDR3 is CASSLGWGREVYITGELFF. CDR3 nucleotides: TGTGCCAGCAGTTTAGGGTGGGGCAGGGAGGTTTATATTACCGGGGAGCTGTTTTTT. This rearrangement joins TRBV28 to TRBJ2-2, with D possibly TRBD2 on 6 matching bases. Germline loops: CDR1 MDHEN, CDR2 SYDVKM. The CDR3 length is 19 residues. Trimming left V 2 bases short and J 5 bases short, with 24 bases between.

The rearrangement links TRBV28 to TRBJ2-7, with D tentatively TRBD2 (5 bases). CDR3 length: 14 amino acids. The ends were cut back, 4 bases at V and 1 base at J, with 11 bases in the middle. CDR1 and CDR2 (germline): MDHEN, SYDVKM. CDR3 sequence reads: CASSSPGMSYEQYF. The CDR3 DNA follows: TGTGCCAGCAGTTCCCCCGGGATGTCCTACGAGCAGTACTTC.

This CDR3 reads CASSLSQGIGEKLFF. CDR3 nucleotide sequence: TGTGCCAGCAGTTTATCTCAGGGGATCGGTGAAAAACTGTTTTTT. The chain joins TRBV27 to TRBJ1-4; TRBD1 might be the D (6 bases). The germline V and J ends were trimmed by 0 bases and 7 bases, with 12 bases remaining between them. Germline V gives CDR1 MNHEY, CDR2 SMNVEV (reference sequence). This CDR3 has 15 amino acids.

The CDR3 nucleotides read TGCGCCAGCAGCCAAGATAGACGACAGGTCTACGAGCAGTACTTC. Its translation is CASSQDRRQVYEQYF. The V and J genes are TRBV4-3 and TRBJ2-7; D might be TRBD1 (6 bases). The CDR3 sequence is 15 residues long. V was trimmed by 0 bases and J by 3 bases, leaving 12 bases between them. Germline CDR1 LGHNA, CDR2 YSLEER.